This T cell receptor beta chain was recorded in a study of CD8+CD57+ T cells in acquired aplastic anemia. The CDR3 contains 13 residues. V was trimmed by 5 bases and J by 4 bases, leaving 12 bases between them. Germline V lookup: CDR1 SGHTA, CDR2 FQGTGA. The template used for profiling TCR beta VDJ and CDR3 was genomic DNA. TCRdb recomputed calls from the reads with MiXCR, one row per CDR3 protein. The sample holds 180,000 or so distinct CDR3 sequences, about 47% seen once. The TCR sequence derives from a human donor in good health. Input material: sorted CD4+, CD8+, or CD8+CD57+ T cells (not recorded which) from PBMCs. The gene calls are TRBV7-3 and TRBJ2-7; D ambiguous. In DNA form, the CDR3 reads TGTGCCAGCAGCAAGGGCCGACCTTACGAGCAGTACTTC. Amino acids: CASSKGRPYEQYF. The full variable domain, its missing parts supplied by reference TRBV7-3 and TRBJ2-7, is GAGVSQTPSNKVTEKGKYVELRCDPISGHTALYWYRQSLGQGPEFLIYFQGTGAADDSGLPNDRFFAVRPEGSVSTLKIQRTERGDSAVYLCASSKGRPYEQYFGPGTRLTVT.